The clone carrying this T cell receptor (beta chain) showed up just a few times. Profiled with immunoSEQ multiplex PCR; TCRdb holds only in-frame clones, not every one. In the table there are 75,000 to 100,000 clones, around nine tenths of which are singletons. The germline V gene has CDR1 LNHNV and CDR2 YYDKDF (reference sequence). The CDR3 is 13 amino acids. V shed 4 bases and J shed 4 bases, with 10 bases lying between them. These data belong to a study of blood T cell repertoires in COVID-19. The specimen was peripheral blood. This clonotype originated in a human donor in a cohort sampled during active COVID-19. V gene TRBV15 combines with J gene TRBJ1-1, with D possibly TRBD1 on 5 matching bases. CDR3 residues: CATSTRVGTEAFF. The CDR3 nucleotides read TGTGCCACCAGCACCAGGGTCGGCACTGAAGCTTTCTTT.